The clone carrying this TCR beta chain came up many times. Its target is unknown. Time point: patch test 1, 2 weeks after DPC sensitization. As to treatment: therapeutic diphenylcyclopropenone sensitization with weekly scalp DPC. Someone pulled total RNA out of unfractionated whole blood. This sample is part of a study of human T cells and chemical hapten exposure. Study context: Throughout the approximately 24-week study, diphenylcyclopropenone was applied weekly to the patients' scalps.

CDR1 and CDR2 from the germline V gene are DFQATT and SNEGSKA (reference sequence). There are 15 residues in the CDR3. The junction had 11 bases not matched to a gene; V was cut back by 6 bases and J by 5 bases. Methods used by the authors: A per-sample median of 95,638 TCRs was observed, with a range of about 20,000 to 700,000. TCRdb called the RACE reads again in MiXCR, with one record for every CDR3 protein. The V and J calls and clone size are TCRdb's, not the authors'. Of around 99,000 distinct CDR3 sequences listed, around 12% were seen once; the top ten hold approximately 2%. General study findings and limits: As the donors had alopecia, their immune response may differ from healthy people's.

The sample consisted of whole blood, taken in connection with sensitization to the hapten diphenylcyclopropenone (DPC). The source of this sequence is a woman in her forties with alopecia areata. Some clones in this sample may be carry-over from other donors' samples. The rearrangement links TRBV20-1 to TRBJ2-2; TRBD2 matches at 8 bases. The CDR3 here is CSAPRAGVETGELFF. DNA for the CDR3: TGCAGTGCCCCTAGAGCGGGAGTAGAGACCGGGGAGCTGTTTTTT.